The T cell receptor (beta chain) under discussion was sequenced for a study of blood T cell repertoires in COVID-19. At the level of the study: Specimens from acute and convalescent COVID-19 originated in the United States, Italy and Spain. Sources were T cells, B-cell-depleted T cells, or PBMCs; the material itself was cDNA or gDNA.

Sequenced by immunoSEQ multiplex PCR; TCRdb stores in-frame clones only, minus some. The repertoire holds 140,000 to 150,000 clones, with roughly 90% as singletons. The length of the CDR3 is 14 residues. Germline-derived CDR1 and CDR2 are MNHEY and SVGAGI. V was shortened by 7 bases and J by 4 bases, with 16 bases between the two germline ends. The specimen sequenced was peripheral blood. The source is a man aged 70 or older with acute or convalescent COVID-19. The rearrangement uses TRBV6-5 and TRBJ1-2; D unresolved. The CDR3 protein is CASTDAGSVYGYTF. The CDR3 DNA reads as TGTGCCAGCACCGACGCGGGCAGCGTCTATGGCTACACCTTC.